The 26 T cell receptor beta chains in this list originate from one sample, sequenced in a study of T-cell memory formation after mild COVID-19. In TCRdb, the 5' RACE reads were re-called with MiXCR into one record per CDR3 protein. The sample contains some 100,000 distinct CDR3 sequences, over 8.5% of which appear only once. Sequencing was performed on PBMCs or a T cell subset sorted from them (not recorded which). The receptor source for this set is a man between 18 and 29 years old who had mild COVID-19 (a few samples of this study predate the infection). Cell type and time point are not known.

The gene calls are TRBV4-3 and TRBJ2-6; 7 bases map to TRBD2. Looked up from germline, CDR1 is LGHNA and CDR2 is YSLEER. This CDR3 is 19 amino acids long. V was pared by 0 bases and J by 0 bases, with 8 bases of the junction left unmatched. Here the CDR3 DNA reads TGCGCCAGCAGCCAAGATCCAGGGAGGGACCTCTCTGGGGCCAACGTCCTGACTTTC. This sequence encodes CASSQDPGRDLSGANVLTF.

The chain links TRBV19 to TRBJ1-1, with unresolved D. In germline, CDR1 is LNHDA, CDR2 SQIVND (reference sequence). V was cut by 1 base and J by 4 bases, with 1 base left in between. CDR3 size: 11 residues. CDR3 bases: TGTGCCAGTAGTATAGGCACTGAAGCTTTCTTT. It specifies CASSIGTEAFF.

The chain is built from TRBV4-1 and TRBJ2-3; tentative D call: TRBD2 (6 bases). There are 15 residues in the CDR3. V shed 2 bases and J shed 6 bases, with 15 bases lying between them. CDR1 MGHRA and CDR2 YSYEKL come from the germline V gene. The CDR3 protein is CASSQRWVGGDTQYF. In DNA, the CDR3 is TGCGCCAGCAGCCAACGGTGGGTTGGAGGGGATACGCAGTATTTT.

The V call is TRBV5-1, the J call TRBJ2-3, with 7 bases that match TRBD2. The junction had 4 bases not matched to a gene; V was cut back by 1 base and J by 2 bases. The CDR3 covers 15 residues. Germline values: CDR1 SGHRS, CDR2 YFSETQ. The CDR3 here is CASSLLGGTTDTQYF. CDR3 coding DNA: TGCGCCAGCAGCTTGCTGGGGGGGACCACAGATACGCAGTATTTT. The full variable domain, rest sourced from reference TRBV5-1 and TRBJ2-3, is KAGVTQTPRYLIKTRGQQVTLSCSPISGHRSVSWYQQTPGQGLQFLFEYFSETQRNKGNFPGRFSGRQFSNSRSEMNVSTLELGDSALYLCASSLLGGTTDTQYFGPGTRLTVL.

This clonotype is a singleton in its sample. V and J are TRBV13 and TRBJ2-1; the D gene is possibly TRBD1 (5 bases). V lost 0 bases to trimming and J lost 5 bases, with 11 bases between them. Germline CDR1 PRHDT, CDR2 FYEKMQ (reference sequence). The CDR3 is 15 residues long. In DNA, the CDR3 is TGTGCCAGCAGCTTAGGGCAGGGAAGCCACAATGAGCAGTTCTTC. Translated: CASSLGQGSHNEQFF.

This clonotype has only a few counts. V gene TRBV2 combines with J gene TRBJ1-2; D is uncertain. CDR1 is SNHLY, CDR2 FYNNEI, per germline. The CDR3 runs 19 residues. Trimming stripped 5 bases from V and 8 bases from J, with 33 bases between. For the CDR3, the DNA is TGTGCCAGCAGTCCACACGCCCCCCACGCATCCGACGGCATTGGAGGCTACACCTTC. Translation gives CASSPHAPHASDGIGGYTF. Looking up the rest from reference TRBV2 and TRBJ1-2 gives the full variable domain: EPEVTQTPSHQVTQMGQEVILRCVPISNHLYFYWYRQILGQKVEFLVSFYNNEISEKSEIFDDQFSVERPDGSNFTLKIRSTKLEDSAMYFCASSPHAPHASDGIGGYTFGSGTRLTVV.

This clonotype was found a few times. At one boundary the junction diverges from the germline segment, which might be a read error. The gene calls are TRBV3-1 and TRBJ2-5; D is possibly TRBD2 (5 bases). Germline V gene data show CDR1 as LGHDT and CDR2 as YNNKEL (reference sequence). There are 10 residues in the CDR3. The CDR3 here is CASSHGGLLF. The CDR3 DNA is TGTGCCAGCAGCCACGGCGGGTTACTTTTC.

The DNA of the CDR3 is TGCAGTGCTAGTACACTTGGAGGACTAGCGGGTAGCTCCTACGAGCAGTACGTC. Its translation: CSASTLGGLAGSSYEQYV. The rearrangement links TRBV20-1 to TRBJ2-7, with 11 bases that match TRBD2. This CDR3 is 18 amino acids long. Germline V gives CDR1 DFQATT, CDR2 SNEGSKA (reference sequence). The J segment lost 0 bases and the V segment lost 3 bases, leaving 13 bases of the junction unmatched.

The chain combines TRBV6-2 or TRBV6-3 with TRBJ1-2; no firm D call. The ends were cut back, 6 bases at V and 6 bases at J, with 14 bases in the middle. The CDR3 covers 13 residues. The germline V gene encodes CDR1 MNHEY and CDR2 SVGEGT. DNA of the CDR3: TGTGCCAGCAGCCGCCGTGGTGAGGATGGCTACACCTTC. Protein product: CASSRRGEDGYTF.

V is TRBV27 and J is TRBJ2-5, with D perhaps matching TRBD2 (7 bases). Germline loops: CDR1 MNHEY, CDR2 SMNVEV (reference sequence). The CDR3 runs to 15 residues. V was clipped by 5 bases and J by 4 bases, with 17 bases between them. CDR3 sequence: CASSGGAASRETQYF. CDR3 in DNA: TGTGCCAGCAGTGGGGGGGCCGCCAGCCGAGAGACCCAGTACTTC.

The rearrangement uses TRBV18 and TRBJ2-7; TRBD2 matches 7 bases. V was pared by 3 bases and J by 4 bases, with 6 bases of the junction left unmatched. The CDR3 is 14 amino acids. Looked up from germline, CDR1 is KGHSH and CDR2 is LQKENI. The CDR3, as DNA: TGTGCCAGCTCACCGGAGACTAGCATATACGAGCAGTACTTC. This encodes CASSPETSIYEQYF.

This clonotype was observed a few times. This chain uses TRBV27 with TRBJ1-1; perhaps TRBD1 as D (5 bases). Germline CDR1 is MNHEY and CDR2 is SMNVEV (reference sequence). This CDR3 is built from 14 residues. V was shortened by 5 bases and J by 0 bases, with 10 bases between the two germline ends. The DNA for the CDR3 is TGTGCCAGCAGTGAATGGGGGATGAACACTGAAGCTTTCTTT. This encodes CASSEWGMNTEAFF.

This chain joins TRBV7-2 and TRBJ1-4; no clear D. Germline CDR1 SGHTA, CDR2 FQGNSA. This CDR3 is 13 amino acids long. V shed 1 base and J shed 5 bases, with 5 bases lying between them. The CDR3: CASSLEWNEKLFF. Written as DNA, the CDR3 is TGTGCCAGCAGCTTAGAGTGGAATGAAAAACTGTTTTTT.

The chain combines TRBV27 with TRBJ1-4; 11 positions match TRBD1. Unmatched junction bases numbered 2, after V lost 3 bases and J lost 8 bases. The CDR3 spans 14 residues. CDR1 is MNHEY and CDR2 is SMNVEV in the germline V gene (reference sequence). The CDR3 region has the DNA TGTGCCAGCAGTTTGGGGACAGGGGGGGAAAAACTGTTTTTT. Protein: CASSLGTGGEKLFF.

This clonotype was recorded a few times. The rearrangement joins TRBV28 to TRBJ2-2; 8 bases align to TRBD2. J lost 6 bases, V lost 3 bases, and 3 bases had no gene match. The CDR3 is 14 residues long. The germline V gene has CDR1 MDHEN and CDR2 SYDVKM. The CDR3 is CASSFAGGPGELFF. Written as DNA, the CDR3 is TGTGCCAGCAGTTTCGCGGGGGGCCCCGGGGAGCTGTTTTTT.

CDR3 in DNA: TGCGCCAGCAGCCAAGATCGGTGGAACACTGAAGCTTTCTTT. It encodes CASSQDRWNTEAFF. This chain uses TRBV4-3 with TRBJ1-1; D is unresolved. CDR1 is LGHNA, CDR2 YSLEER, per germline. The CDR3 runs to 14 residues. V lost 0 bases to trimming and J lost 1 base, with 6 bases between them.

The chain carries TRBV21-1 and TRBJ1-1; TRBD1 reflects the table's D call only, with no check against the DNA. TRBV21-1 constitutes a pseudogene. This CDR3 is 17 amino acids long. In DNA, the CDR3 is TGTGCCAGCAGCAAGAGACGCGGACAGGGGGGGAACACTGAAGCTTTCTTT. Protein sequence: CASSKRRGQGGNTEAFF.

This clonotype was counted a few times. The chain uses TRBV12-3 or TRBV12-4 and TRBJ2-1; 10 nucleotides align to TRBD1. CDR3 length: 14 residues. J gave up 5 bases and V 6 bases, and 4 bases lay outside the gene matches. In nucleotides, the CDR3 is TGTGCCAGCAGCTGGGACAGGGGAGACAATGAGCAGTTCTTC. Its protein is CASSWDRGDNEQFF.

This clonotype was counted a few times. J is TRBJ1-3 and V is TRBV6-5; tentative D call: TRBD1 (5 bases). The germline CDR1 and CDR2 sequences are MNHEY and SVGAGI. The CDR3 totals 15 residues. Trimming left V 0 bases short and J 4 bases short, with 10 bases between. The CDR3 loop is CASSYSRTRGNTIYF. CDR3 sequence (DNA): TGTGCCAGCAGTTACTCGAGGACAAGAGGAAACACCATATATTTT.

This clonotype was recorded a few times. The chain recombines TRBV5-5 with TRBJ2-1; TRBD2 might be the D (6 bases). The CDR3 consists of 17 residues. The germline V and J ends were trimmed by 1 base and 4 bases, with 18 bases remaining between them. CDR1 SGHKS and CDR2 YYEKEE come from the germline V gene (reference sequence). CDR3 sequence reads: CASSLSLGLAEYNEQFF. In nucleotides, the CDR3 is TGTGCCAGCAGCTTGTCCCTCGGGTTAGCGGAATACAATGAGCAGTTCTTC.

The sample holds many counts of this clonotype. The V and J genes are TRBV7-9 and TRBJ1-1; D gene uncertain. The germline V gene encodes CDR1 SEHNR and CDR2 FQNEAQ (reference sequence). V was clipped by 8 bases and J by 0 bases, with 7 bases between them. This CDR3 contains 12 residues. In nucleotides, the CDR3 is TGTGCCAGCTTGGATTTGAACACTGAAGCTTTCTTT. Its protein product is CASLDLNTEAFF.

This clonotype was recorded many times. V and J are TRBV4-1 and TRBJ2-1, with D hard to call. CDR1 is MGHRA, CDR2 YSYEKL, per germline. V lost 4 bases and J lost 0, with 13 bases in between. The CDR3 totals 16 residues. CDR3 bases: TGCGCCAGCAGCCGCGTAGGCCCCAGCTCCTACAATGAGCAGTTCTTC. It is translated as CASSRVGPSSYNEQFF.

This clonotype appeared a few times. V and J are TRBV9 and TRBJ2-3, with D unresolved. Trimming removed 0 bases at V and 6 bases at J, with 8 bases between. This CDR3 is built from 13 residues. The germline V gene encodes CDR1 SGDLS and CDR2 YYNGEE. The CDR3 DNA reads TGTGCCAGCAGCGTAGTAGGGTCCGATACGCAGTATTTT. Residues: CASSVVGSDTQYF.

The rearrangement uses TRBV7-9 and TRBJ2-7; weak D call: TRBD2 (6 bases). The length of the CDR3 is 14 residues. V gave up 5 bases and J gave up 5 bases, with 16 bases separating them. Germline V gene data show CDR1 as SEHNR and CDR2 as FQNEAQ (reference sequence). CDR3 in amino acids: CASSPGGGYNEQYF. Here the CDR3 DNA reads TGTGCCAGCAGCCCCGGGGGTGGTTACAACGAGCAGTACTTC.

This clonotype was observed a handful of times. The chain carries TRBV2 and TRBJ2-6; tentative D call: TRBD2 (6 bases). The CDR3 consists of 17 residues. V shed 4 bases and J shed 0 bases, with 13 bases lying between them. CDR1 SNHLY and CDR2 FYNNEI come from the germline V gene. The CDR3 bases are TGTGCCAGCAGTGGGGCTAGCGCAGACTCTGGGGCCAACGTCCTGACTTTC. This encodes CASSGASADSGANVLTF.

The CDR3 nucleotides read TGCAGCGTTGATGATACCTCCTATGGCTACACCTTC. It encodes CSVDDTSYGYTF. The genes are TRBV29-1 and TRBJ1-2; D unclear. This CDR3 is built from 12 residues. Trimming shortened V by 3 bases and J by 4 bases, and 9 bases separated the two germline ends. Germline CDR1 and CDR2: SQVTM and ANQGSEA.